This entry is about one T cell receptor beta chain. Its antigen is currently unknown. This sample stems from a study of shared clonotypes between healthy human individuals. The germline V gene has CDR1 SGHRS and CDR2 YFSETQ. The length of the CDR3 is 16 residues. V was shortened by 1 base and J by 0 bases, with 11 bases between the two germline ends. Sequencing used immunoSEQ multiplex PCR; TCRdb keeps in-frame clones, though not all of them. The sample has under 1,100,000 clones, approximately 80% seen once. Regarding the study as a whole: The naive CD4 repertoires of several donors were compared, and roughly 5% of clonotypes were shared. Naive subsets tended to show greater estimated richness than memory subsets. Donors were few, which limited the genetic and exposure-history diversity represented.

This sequence joins TRBV5-1 and TRBJ1-5, with D perhaps matching TRBD1 (6 bases). This clonotype was sampled from a man aged 18 to 30 in good health. Some clones in this sample may be carry-over from other donors' samples. Sequenced sample: memory CD4+ T cells from PBMCs. Subset: CD45RA-negative fraction. The CDR3 DNA follows: TGCGCCAGCAGCTTGCTGGGACAAAATAGCAATCAGCCCCAGCATTTT. It codes for CASSLLGQNSNQPQHF.